This entry lists 16 T cell receptor beta chains sequenced from one sample in a study of blood T cell repertoires in COVID-19. The data were produced by immunoSEQ multiplex PCR, yet TCRdb's version contains in-frame clones alone and is incomplete. The repertoire holds about 380,000 clones, with about 90% as singletons. Material: PBMCs or T cells enriched from blood (not recorded which). All receptors come from a man between 25 and 39 years old who had recovered from COVID-19.

The rearrangement uses TRBV24-1 and TRBJ2-3; maybe TRBD1 (5 bases). V was cut by 4 bases and J by 2 bases, with 24 bases left in between. The CDR3 extends over 19 amino acids. Germline CDR1 is KGHDR and CDR2 is SFDVKD. CDR3 bases: TGTGCCACCAGTGACGCAAGGCAAAAACGGACACCACACACAGATACGCAGTATTTT. This translates into CATSDARQKRTPHTDTQYF.

The chain employs TRBV6-6 and TRBJ2-5, with TRBD2 identical over 10 bases. V lost 6 bases and J lost 5; bases outside the gene matches: 9. The CDR3 has 15 amino acids. Germline CDR1 MNHNY, CDR2 SVGAGI (reference sequence). The CDR3 spells CASSPGSGGAETQYF. The CDR3 DNA sequence: TGTGCCAGCAGCCCCGGGAGCGGGGGGGCGGAGACCCAGTACTTC.

V and J are TRBV5-4 and TRBJ1-6; D is unresolved. Deletions cut 0 bases from V and 4 bases from J, with 8 bases between. Germline CDR1 and CDR2: SGHNT and YYREEE (reference sequence). The CDR3 has 15 amino acids. CDR3 bases: TGTGCCAGCAGCTTGGGCACAGCTTATAATTCACCCCTCCACTTT. Translation: CASSLGTAYNSPLHF.

V is TRBV10-2 and J is TRBJ1-2; no reliable D call. CDR3 length: 14 amino acids. The V gene lost 2 bases and the J gene lost 8 bases, with 15 bases spanning the gap. The V gene's germline CDR1 is WSHSY and CDR2 SAAADI. The CDR3 DNA follows: TGCGCCAGCAGTGAGACTAATGAGGGCCGGGGCTACACCTTC. Protein: CASSETNEGRGYTF.

In the case of this clone: Within the sample, other DNA sequences also encode this same CDR3. J is TRBJ1-2 and V is TRBV5-6; unclear D gene. Germline values: CDR1 SGHDT, CDR2 YYEEEE. The CDR3 has 13 amino acids. V shed 0 bases and J shed 2 bases, with 5 bases lying between them. The CDR3 spells CASSLGGNYGYTF. The CDR3 coding sequence is TGTGCCAGCAGCTTGGGAGGCAACTATGGCTACACCTTC.

The CDR3 region has the DNA TGTGCCAGCAGCATGGAACCCACAGAGCCTGAAGCTTTCTTT. It translates to CASSMEPTEPEAFF. V usage is TRBV21-1 and J usage is TRBJ1-1; the table calls TRBD1, which could not be checked here. TRBV21-1 is described as a pseudogene. The CDR3 extends over 14 amino acids.

This rearrangement joins TRBV27 to TRBJ1-2; 7 bases line up with TRBD1. CDR1 MNHEY and CDR2 SMNVEV come from the germline V gene (reference sequence). The CDR3 has 13 amino acids. V lost 0 bases, J lost 6 bases, and 1 base stayed unmatched. For the CDR3, the DNA is TGTGCCAGCAGTTTATCAGGGGGCAATGGCTACACCTTC. Its translation is CASSLSGGNGYTF.

V gene TRBV6-5 combines with J gene TRBJ2-3, with 12 bases lining up with TRBD2. The V and J ends lost 6 bases and 2 bases, in that order; junction bases with no gene match: 3. CDR1 and CDR2 (germline): MNHEY, SVGAGI. The CDR3 loop spans 15 amino acids. The CDR3 region has the DNA TGTGCCAGCAGCGGACTAGCGGGGTACACAGATACGCAGTATTTT. It translates to CASSGLAGYTDTQYF.

V usage is TRBV5-1 and J usage is TRBJ2-7, with 8 bases lining up with TRBD2. Unmatched junction bases numbered 6, after V lost 4 bases and J lost 3 bases. The CDR3 covers 14 residues. Germline loops: CDR1 SGHRS, CDR2 YFSETQ. The CDR3 region has the DNA TGCGCCAGCAGCCCGGGGGGGGGCGGCTACGAGCAGTACTTC. Translated, it gives CASSPGGGGYEQYF.

The gene calls are TRBV5-5 and TRBJ1-1; 9 bases are a match to TRBD1. J lost 1 base, V lost 0 bases, and 4 bases had no gene match. The CDR3 loop spans 16 amino acids. The germline V gene has CDR1 SGHKS and CDR2 YYEKEE (reference sequence). CDR3 DNA: TGTGCCAGCAGCTTGGTAGGGACAGGGAGGAACACTGAAGCTTTCTTT. As protein: CASSLVGTGRNTEAFF.

The V and J genes are TRBV10-3 and TRBJ1-4; 7 positions agree with TRBD1. This CDR3 has 13 amino acids. V lost 8 bases, J lost 4 bases, and 4 bases stayed unmatched. Per the germline V gene, CDR1 is ENHRY and CDR2 is SYGVKD. CDR3 protein: CAIAGTVNEKLFF. In nucleotides, the CDR3 is TGTGCCATCGCCGGGACAGTTAATGAAAAACTGTTTTTT.

The chain combines TRBV11-2 with TRBJ1-6; the D is unclear. Between the trimmed V and J ends, which lost 5 bases and 0 bases, there was a span of 20 bases. This CDR3 is built from 19 residues. CDR1 is SGHAT and CDR2 is FQNNGV in the germline V gene. Written as DNA, the CDR3 is TGTGCCAGCAGCCGAAATAACATACATGGGAGCTCCTATAATTCACCCCTCCACTTT. Translated: CASSRNNIHGSSYNSPLHF.

The gene calls are TRBV7-2 and TRBJ1-5; D ambiguous. The CDR3 contains 16 residues. CDR1 is SGHTA, CDR2 FQGNSA, per germline. The V gene lost 5 bases and the J gene lost 0 bases, with 14 bases spanning the gap. The DNA of the CDR3 is TGTGCCAGCAGCCCAGGACCGGGGTTTAGCAATCAGCCCCAGCATTTT. It codes for CASSPGPGFSNQPQHF.

The rearrangement links TRBV7-9 to TRBJ1-5; 7 bases line up with TRBD1. The CDR3 has 15 amino acids. Trimming cost V 4 bases and J 9 bases; bases outside gene matches: 12. CDR1 and CDR2 from the germline V gene are SEHNR and FQNEAQ (reference sequence). In DNA form, the CDR3 reads TGTGCCAGCAGCTCCGAGGACAGGCCCGGTTTGCCCCAGCATTTT. Translation gives CASSSEDRPGLPQHF. Full variable domain (missing parts from reference TRBV7-9 and TRBJ1-5): DTGVSQNPRHKITKRGQNVTFRCDPISEHNRLYWYRQTLGQGPEFLTYFQNEAQLEKSRLLSDRFSAERPKGSFSTLEIQRTEQGDSAMYLCASSSEDRPGLPQHFGDGTRLSIL.

About this clone: The DNA is omitted, as the CDR3 cannot be located on it reliably, and the CDR3 follows TCRdb's listing. The gene calls are TRBV19 and TRBJ1-1; TRBD1 is the table's D call, not checked against the DNA. The germline V gene encodes CDR1 LNHDA and CDR2 SQIVND (reference sequence). The CDR3 numbers 15 amino acids, ends counted. The CDR3 loop is CASTSGQGAYTEAFF.

The V and J genes are TRBV7-9 and TRBJ2-7, with 7 positions matching TRBD2. V shed 5 bases and J 0 bases; nucleotides not matched to a gene: 7. CDR1 and CDR2 from the germline V gene are SEHNR and FQNEAQ (reference sequence). The CDR3 consists of 15 residues. The CDR3 protein is CASSPSGGSSYEQYF. In nucleotides, the CDR3 is TGTGCCAGCAGCCCCTCCGGGGGGTCCTCCTACGAGCAGTACTTC.